This T cell receptor (beta chain) was captured in a study of cytomegalovirus exposure and HLA in healthy donors (dated by TCRdb to about 2017). Turning to the overall study: An earlier analysis of some 550 of the donors reported about 250 Gb of sequence data and 117 million unique TCR beta sequences from about 200 million T cells. About 300 gigabases of sequencing data and about 92 million unique TCR sequences made up an early release that covered roughly 670 HLA-typed donors. Of the approximately 400 genotyped donors, over 70% fell in the genetic ancestry cluster associated with self-reported Caucasian donors. The study was designed to test whether signatures of past pathogen exposure could be identified by cataloging public T cell receptors. Using immunosequencing, the study profiled T cell repertoires from about 610 subjects and related those repertoires to cytomegalovirus serostatus. A separate validation cohort of roughly 130 different subjects was used in addition to the approximately 640-subject first cohort. To predict cytomegalovirus infection status, the study brought together high-throughput TCR immunosequencing, statistical association of individual TCRs with disease status, and machine learning. To study patterns of TCR occurrence, a later analysis re-analyzed previously published TCR beta repertoires from just over 650 donors and added high-resolution HLA genotyping. In the later analysis, no new phenotypic data were used to find candidate immune exposures; instead, reliance was placed on TCR beta sequences and their occurrence across donors. To decide whether each TCR beta V gene segment behaved as functional or pseudogenic, an earlier analysis of approximately 590 of the donors relied on high-throughput TCR beta sequencing. Donor age, sex, ethnicity and CMV serostatus were compiled together with the repertoire data. In a later genetic analysis, genome-wide SNP genotypes for about three fifths of the roughly 670 donors were used, and that subset was treated as a discovery cohort. Every repertoire in the discovery cohort had been generated on one and the same sequencing platform. Class I and class II HLA loci were covered by the typing at four-digit resolution. Typing coverage varied by locus: about 629-630 donors for A, B, C, DRB1 and DQB1; more than 500 for DQA1; approximately 570 for DPA1; fewer than 480 for DPB1. Four or five DR-DQ haplotypes were handled as single units for association and clustering, since linkage in the cohort was strong. On average, approximately 250,000 unique TCR beta nucleotide sequences were sequenced per donor among about 400 genotyped donors of the cohort, with roughly 18% of those sequences being non-productive. Points the paper makes about the study in general: At a false discovery rate of 0.05, a later analysis linked about 17,000 TCR beta sequences to specific HLA alleles. Because HLA typing was missing for some donors at each locus, association tests included only the typed subset. The classifier was reported to diagnose cytomegalovirus status with high specificity and sensitivity in both the original and validation cohorts. A further reported finding was that TCR beta sequences accurately predicted the HLA-A and HLA-B alleles for most subjects in the first cohort. In a later analysis, the rate of TCR association differed among HLA loci, with DRB1 alleles having the most associated TCRs and HLA-C alleles having the fewest. V-gene and J-gene trimming of TCR beta chains was associated with a missense DCLRE1C variant in a later genetic analysis, and the association was replicated in an independent cohort. The study listed approximately 160 TCR beta chains as associated with cytomegalovirus. Presence/absence analyses assumed roughly uniform sequencing depth across donors, an assumption that may not hold. A later analysis reported that several top co-occurrence clusters appeared linked to parvovirus B19, influenza, CMV and Epstein-Barr virus. In a later genetic analysis, fewer N-insertions in productive TCRs were reported among donors in an Asian-associated ancestry cluster than the approximately 670-donor mean. Because the 87-base-pair reads could not distinguish some IMGT-functional V segments, including TRBV6-2 and TRBV6-3, those segments were excluded. The authors suggested that the approach could potentially be extended to other disease states and immunological phenotypes. A cluster of highly shared sequence variants was judged likely to represent a technical artifact of the sequencing pipeline. The earlier analysis of almost 600 of the donors excluded some 15 rarely observed V segments, including chromosome 9 orphons, because counts were too low. A few of the identified cytomegalovirus-associated TCR beta chains were confirmed in vitro to be specific for cytomegalovirus antigens. Broadly in line with IMGT annotations, most TCR beta V segments showed up in productive rearrangements about 87% or about 30% of the time in an earlier analysis of several hundred of the donors. When HLA alleles, especially DR and DQ, strongly co-occurred, TCR associations were difficult to assign to individual alleles. Correlated functional status among segregating V segments might be attributable to linkage disequilibrium, but an unknown experimental factor could not be ruled out. Compared with equally common non-associated chains, HLA-associated TCR beta chains in a later analysis were more clonally expanded and had lower generation probabilities. In a later analysis, most CMV-associated TCR beta chains were found to appear HLA-restricted, with HLA associations seemingly driven largely by CMV exposure. CMV serostatus was the only immune exposure information available for the cohort. Most TCR sequences were seen in very few donors, while some public TCRs were found in many individuals. Only TCR beta chains were sequenced in this cohort, and the absence of alpha or paired-chain data limited detectable features.

As for this clone: Its antigen is currently not known. Base qualities were left out, and no much larger clone turns up one base away.

The method was the immunoSEQ multiplex PCR assay. For the multiplex PCR, a mixture combining 60 forward primers for TCR Vbeta segments and 13 reverse primers for TCR Jbeta segments was used. A multiplex PCR assay on genomic DNA amplified the CDR3 region of rearranged TCR beta genes. The Illumina HiSeq System was used to sequence the amplified TCR beta libraries as 87-base-pair reads. The authors' pipeline ran thus. A later analysis tallied about 77 million unique TCR beta chains across the roughly 610 repertoires, and some 10 million of those chains were shared by two or more donors. Raw reads were error-corrected and collapsed into unique sequences by a nearest-neighbor algorithm in which closely related sequences were merged to remove PCR and sequencing errors. V, D and J gene segments were assigned by aligning CDR3 sequences to IMGT reference sequences. For a sequence to be retained, a match of at least six nucleotides was required to both a V gene segment and a J gene segment. Rearrangements were classified as productive when the CDR3 lacked stop codons and remained in frame with V and J, and all other rearrangements were classified as non-productive. CDR3 was defined according to IMGT convention as the region running from the second conserved V-encoded cysteine to the conserved J-encoded phenylalanine. The earlier analysis of 550 to 650 of the donors excluded any sequence lacking an unambiguous match to a single V gene segment. In an earlier analysis of some 590 of the donors, V segments were called functional above 56.7% productive rearrangements and were called segregating when the between-donor standard deviation exceeded 5%. A statistical classification framework was built to diagnose cytomegalovirus status from the catalog of TCR beta chain sequences. In a later analysis, TCR nucleotide sequences were compared against IMGT/GENE-DB human TR gene sequences so that V and J genes could be assigned. In a later analysis, CDR3 sequences and most-parsimonious VDJ recombination scenarios were assigned using the TCRdist pipeline. In a later analysis, each TCR beta chain was defined by its CDR3 amino acid sequence together with its V-gene family, and reads lacking a unique V-gene family were excluded. A later analysis removed several hundred highly shared, low-generation-probability nucleotide sequences to deal with suspected cross-contamination and a sequencing artifact. In a later analysis, a clonal expansion index was calculated for each public chain from normalized within-repertoire ranks of inferred template counts. In a later analysis, generation probabilities were computed using a VDJ recombination model fitted to out-of-frame rearrangements, and the results were checked against IGoR. In a later analysis, TCR-TCR, TCR-HLA and TCR-CMV co-occurrence was scored with hypergeometric tests, and a repertoire-size bias correction was applied to TCR pairs. A later analysis estimated false discovery rates by permuting HLA or CMV assignments 20 times. In a later analysis, co-occurring TCRs were grouped using DBSCAN, with TCRdist sequence similarity added in when clustering inside HLA-allele-positive subsets. Co-occurrence clustering excluded repertoires with fewer than 30,000 or more than 120,000 public chains, plus five with anomalous nucleotide sharing. Not all clones reach the TCRdb copy of this immuneACCESS table, which keeps in-frame sequences only. Checked studies attribute under half of the gap to unresolved V genes and leave the rest unexplained. The DNA was the basis for D and trimming; V, J and clone size are from that table. Counted in this sample were approximately 140,000 clones; more than 60% of them appeared once. Approximately 1.8% of the sample is held by the ten biggest clonotypes.

From the cysteine through the phenylalanine, the CDR3 covers 15 amino acids. Only the CDR3 part of the read is kept: 45 bases, read in frame from the first base. CDR1 and CDR2 are read off the germline V gene as MDHEN and SYDVKM. At the junction V is shortened by 6 bases and J by 5 bases, with 19 bases in between. The cohort was made up of 666 healthy bone marrow donors. At the time of sampling, all cohort members were nominally healthy, though unrecorded immune exposures were likely present. The donor tested CMV seronegative, placing the donor among the 350 to 400 seronegative members of the cohort. A peripheral blood sample was provided by each donor, and peripheral blood mononuclear cells were used for TCR beta sequencing. Genomic DNA was extracted from the blood cell samples with the Qiagen DNeasy Blood Extraction Kit.

This receptor was obtained from a middle-aged woman in good health and CMV-seronegative. The sample consisted of PBMCs. The sequence is built from TRBV28 and TRBJ2-5; possibly the D gene is TRBD2, per 6 matching bases. This receptor carries the CDR3 CASSLVAPGVETQYF. The sequenced DNA is TGTGCCAGCAGCCTCGTGGCGCCGGGGGTTGAGACCCAGTACTTC.